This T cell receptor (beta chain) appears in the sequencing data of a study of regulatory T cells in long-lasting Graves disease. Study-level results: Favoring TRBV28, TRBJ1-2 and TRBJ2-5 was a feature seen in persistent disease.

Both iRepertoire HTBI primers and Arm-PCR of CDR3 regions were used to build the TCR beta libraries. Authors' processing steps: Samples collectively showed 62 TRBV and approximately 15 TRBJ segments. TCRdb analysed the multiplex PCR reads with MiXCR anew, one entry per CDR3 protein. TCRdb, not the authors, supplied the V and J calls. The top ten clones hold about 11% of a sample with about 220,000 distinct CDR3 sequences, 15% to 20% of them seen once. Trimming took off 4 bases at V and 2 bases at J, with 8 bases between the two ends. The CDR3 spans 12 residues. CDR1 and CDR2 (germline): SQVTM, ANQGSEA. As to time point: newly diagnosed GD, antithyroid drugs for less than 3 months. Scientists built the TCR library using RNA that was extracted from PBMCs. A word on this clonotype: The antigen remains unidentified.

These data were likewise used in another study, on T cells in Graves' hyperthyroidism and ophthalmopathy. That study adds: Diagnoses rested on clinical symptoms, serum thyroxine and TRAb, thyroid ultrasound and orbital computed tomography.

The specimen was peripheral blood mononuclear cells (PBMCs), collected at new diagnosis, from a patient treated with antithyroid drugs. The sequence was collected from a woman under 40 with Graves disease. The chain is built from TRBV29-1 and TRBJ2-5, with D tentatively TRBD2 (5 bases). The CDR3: CSVVRGQETQYF. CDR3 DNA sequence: TGCAGCGTTGTACGAGGGCAAGAGACCCAGTACTTC.